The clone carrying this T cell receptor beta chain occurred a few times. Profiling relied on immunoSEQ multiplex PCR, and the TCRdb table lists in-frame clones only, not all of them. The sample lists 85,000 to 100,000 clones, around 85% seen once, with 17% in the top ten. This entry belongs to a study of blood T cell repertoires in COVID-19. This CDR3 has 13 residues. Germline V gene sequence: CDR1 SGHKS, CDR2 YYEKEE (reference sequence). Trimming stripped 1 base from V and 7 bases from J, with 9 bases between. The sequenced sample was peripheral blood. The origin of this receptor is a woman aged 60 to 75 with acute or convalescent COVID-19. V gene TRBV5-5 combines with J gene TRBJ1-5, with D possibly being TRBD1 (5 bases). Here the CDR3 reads CASSLFGGQPQHF. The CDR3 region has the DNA TGTGCCAGCAGCTTGTTCGGGGGACAGCCCCAGCATTTT.